One and the same sample provided the 15 T cell receptor beta chains below, sequenced in a study of T-cell memory formation after mild COVID-19 (dated by TCRdb to about 2021). The library was built by means of 5' RACE. The listed sequencing device is Illumina NovaSeq 6000. Using fastp at Q25 and MiXCR, TCRdb reprocessed the public reads and kept productive beta chains. All rows with the same CDR3 protein become a single entry with the most common DNA and genes. The sample table contains about 340,000 distinct CDR3 sequences; only one count was recorded for 10% to 15% of them. Of the sample, 20% to 25% falls within the top ten clones. The sample consisted of PBMCs or a T cell subset sorted from them (not recorded which). The receptors stem from a man aged 18 to 29 who had mild COVID-19 (a few samples of this study predate the infection). The sample titles of this study are shuffled in the database, so cell type and time point are left out; the donor was told from shared clones.

This chain links TRBV7-9 with TRBJ1-4; D call uncertain. CDR1 is SEHNR, CDR2 FQNEAQ, per germline (reference sequence). V was trimmed by 7 bases and J by 5 bases, leaving 14 bases between them. This CDR3 region has 14 residues. CDR3 region: CASNVISGNEKLFF. CDR3 in DNA: TGTGCCAGCAACGTAATCTCGGGGAATGAAAAACTGTTTTTT.

This clonotype was recorded a few times. The chain couples TRBV7-3 to TRBJ1-6; no clear D gene. Looked up from germline, CDR1 is SGHTA and CDR2 is FQGTGA. V was clipped by 5 bases and J by 13 bases, with 15 bases between them. The CDR3 contains 13 residues. The CDR3 protein is CASSQSELSPLHF. The CDR3 DNA sequence: TGTGCCAGCAGCCAAAGCGAATTATCTCCCCTCCACTTT.

The chain carries TRBV12-3 or TRBV12-4 and TRBJ1-6; no clear D. Between the trimmed V and J ends, which lost 6 bases and 3 bases, there was a span of 6 bases. The CDR3 totals 13 residues. The CDR3 reads CASRADYNSPLHF. The CDR3 region has the DNA TGTGCCAGCAGGGCTGACTATAATTCACCCCTCCACTTT.

This clonotype has more than one count but fewer than ten. J is TRBJ1-1 and V is TRBV5-1; 7 nucleotides match TRBD1. There are 15 residues in the CDR3. J was trimmed by 1 base and V by 2 bases; bases with no gene match: 5. Germline V CDR1 and CDR2: SGHRS, YFSETQ. CDR3 protein: CASSFGRTGNTEAFF. CDR3 in DNA: TGCGCCAGCAGCTTTGGTAGGACAGGGAACACTGAAGCTTTCTTT.

The V and J genes are TRBV18 and TRBJ2-3; TRBD1 or TRBD2 may be the D gene (5 bases each). The CDR3 is 14 amino acids. Trimming stripped 3 bases from V and 8 bases from J, with 15 bases between. CDR1 and CDR2 (germline): KGHSH, LQKENI. The CDR3 here is CASSPQPGAGTQYF. CDR3 sequence (DNA): TGTGCCAGCTCACCTCAACCCGGGGCTGGTACGCAGTATTTT.

The V call is TRBV2, the J call TRBJ2-7; D is undetermined. V gave up 0 bases and J gave up 8 bases, with 11 bases separating them. The V gene's germline CDR1 is SNHLY and CDR2 FYNNEI. The CDR3 covers 13 residues. The CDR3 sequence: CASSEAGKFQQYF. The CDR3 DNA is TGTGCCAGCAGTGAAGCAGGGAAGTTTCAGCAGTACTTC.

The J gene is TRBJ2-2, the V gene TRBV12-3 or TRBV12-4; D ambiguous. The CDR3 totals 12 residues. V was trimmed by 3 bases and J by 6 bases, leaving 5 bases between them. The CDR3 protein is CASSFVSGELFF. Here the CDR3 DNA reads TGTGCCAGCAGTTTCGTGTCCGGGGAGCTGTTTTTT.

The V gene is TRBV18, the J gene TRBJ1-4; no firm D call. Germline loops: CDR1 KGHSH, CDR2 LQKENI. Trimming removed 3 bases at V and 8 bases at J, with 13 bases between. The CDR3 spans 14 residues. The CDR3: CASSPTGDWEKLFF. In nucleotides, the CDR3 is TGTGCCAGCTCACCTACTGGGGATTGGGAAAAACTGTTTTTT.

This rearrangement joins TRBV4-2 to TRBJ2-5; no clear D. The CDR3 has 15 residues. Trimming took off 4 bases at V and 5 bases at J, with 17 bases between the two ends. Germline V lookup: CDR1 LGHNA, CDR2 YNFKEQ. The CDR3 protein is CASSPTDGPAETQYF. The CDR3 DNA sequence: TGTGCCAGCAGCCCTACGGATGGACCGGCGGAGACCCAGTACTTC.

This clonotype was observed a few times. This chain links TRBV5-6 with TRBJ2-7, with D possibly TRBD2 on 5 matching bases. The CDR3 consists of 15 residues. Trimming took 1 base from V and 0 from J, leaving 11 bases between them. Looked up from germline, CDR1 is SGHDT and CDR2 is YYEEEE. The CDR3 is CASSLKGGSSYEQYV. CDR3 nucleotide sequence: TGTGCCAGCAGCTTGAAGGGTGGGAGCTCCTACGAGCAGTACGTC.

This clonotype showed up just a few times. The chain recombines TRBV20-1 with TRBJ2-3; 8 bases line up with TRBD2. The germline V gene has CDR1 DFQATT and CDR2 SNEGSKA (reference sequence). Unmatched junction bases numbered 7, after V lost 5 bases and J lost 3 bases. This CDR3 has 14 amino acids. CDR3 coding DNA: TGCAGTGCTCGCCGAGCGGGGGAAACAGATACGCAGTATTTT. The encoded protein is CSARRAGETDTQYF.

The chain couples TRBV5-1 to TRBJ2-5, with D perhaps being TRBD1 or TRBD2 (5 bases each). Germline-derived CDR1 and CDR2 are SGHRS and YFSETQ. With 2 bases removed from V and 2 bases from J, the gap between germline ends came to 10 bases. This CDR3 has 14 residues. The CDR3 nucleotides are TGCGCCAGCAGCTTACAGGCGGGTCAAGAGACCCAGTACTTC. This gives the protein CASSLQAGQETQYF.

This clonotype was seen only a few times. At one of its ends the junction is not consistent with the germline gene, which may arise from a read error. The chain has TRBV12-3 or TRBV12-4 and TRBJ1-5; D unresolved. CDR3 size: 15 residues. The CDR3 coding sequence is TGTGCCAGCAGGTTAGGGCAAACTAGCAATCAGCCCCAGCATTTT. Protein product: CASRLGQTSNQPQHF.

V and J are TRBV6-6 and TRBJ2-7, with TRBD1 identical over 9 bases. V lost 2 bases and J lost 6; bases outside the gene matches: 2. This CDR3 spans 13 amino acids. In germline, CDR1 is MNHNY, CDR2 SVGAGI (reference sequence). DNA of the CDR3: TGTGCCAGCAGTTACGGGACAGGGTCCGAGCAGTACGTC. It encodes CASSYGTGSEQYV.

This clonotype was counted only a few times. The chain combines TRBV3-1 with TRBJ2-5, with D possibly matching TRBD1 (5 bases). Deletions cut 4 bases from V and 10 bases from J, with 13 bases between. Germline V CDR1 and CDR2: LGHDT, YNNKEL (reference sequence). The CDR3 extends over 12 amino acids. CDR3 residues: CASSRISRVQYF. The CDR3 bases are TGTGCCAGCAGCCGGATCAGCAGGGTCCAGTACTTC.